This T cell receptor beta chain was captured in a study of T cells in Graves' hyperthyroidism and ophthalmopathy. This clonotype was seen many times. This CDR3 has 17 amino acids. Germline assignment: CDR1 SGHKS and CDR2 YYEKEE (reference sequence). Trimming pared 1 base from V and 0 bases from J, leaving 17 bases between. TCR beta CDR3 region amplification was performed from RNA transcripts. The HTBI primer set was used in a first-round RT-PCR of the TCR CDR3. TCRdb called the multiplex PCR reads again in MiXCR, with one record for every CDR3 protein. Of more than 150,000 distinct CDR3 sequences in the sample, 15% to 20% are singletons; the top ten hold roughly 32%.

The rearrangement uses TRBV5-5 and TRBJ2-7, with D hard to call. The clonotype originates from a woman aged 45-65 years with Graves' hyperthyroidism. Sequencing was performed on blood. CDR3 bases: TGTGCCAGCAGCTTGACTTCCTCGGCCCTCAGCTCCTACGAGCAGTACTTC. Amino acid sequence: CASSLTSSALSSYEQYF.